This TCR beta chain is drawn from a study of blood T cell repertoires in COVID-19. Study at large: Sources were T cells, B-cell-depleted T cells, or PBMCs; the material itself was cDNA or gDNA.

CDR1 is LNHDA, CDR2 SQIVND, per germline (reference sequence). The CDR3 has 15 residues. Trimming removed 6 bases at V and 2 bases at J, with 15 bases between. In the source study's methods: Counts of nucleated cells, estimated from reference gene primer amplification, were obtained. Sequenced by immunoSEQ multiplex PCR; TCRdb stores in-frame clones only, minus some. V, J and clone size are those of that table, while D and trimming were read from the DNA. The sample has around 190,000 clones; roughly 82% are singletons. The count of this clone is one. Categorization into cohorts depended on clinical history that participants reported.

The genes are TRBV19 and TRBJ2-3; D may be TRBD1 (5 bases). The sequence came from a man aged 40-50 years with acute COVID-19. Material: PBMCs or T cells enriched from blood (not recorded which). DNA for the CDR3: TGTGCCAGTAGCACCACTAAGGACACCACAGATACGCAGTATTTT. It yields the protein CASSTTKDTTDTQYF. The entire variable domain, with the rest obtained from reference TRBV19 and TRBJ2-3, is as follows: DGGITQSPKYLFRKEGQNVTLSCEQNLNHDAMYWYRQDPGQGLRLIYYSQIVNDFQKGDIAEGYSVSREKKESFPLTVTSAQKNPTAFYLCASSTTKDTTDTQYFGPGTRLTVL.